This paragraph covers one T cell receptor beta chain sequence. As yet, its antigen is unknown. The sample originates from a study of T cells after yellow fever vaccination. CDR1 is ENHRY and CDR2 is SYGVKD in the germline V gene. V shed 11 bases and J shed 7 bases, with 24 bases lying between them. The CDR3 has 15 residues. Findings and limits, study-wide: Boosting was followed by the reappearance of most primary-vaccination clones (around 95% CD4, about 90% CD8).

Universal primer sites and UMIs were introduced during 5'RACE template-switching synthesis of TCR cDNA. Via MiXCR, TCRdb re-called the 5' RACE reads, giving one row per CDR3 protein. The sample lists approximately 600,000 distinct CDR3 sequences; about 12% were seen once. The chain recombines TRBV10-3 with TRBJ2-1; D not resolved. The sample consisted of PBMCs, taken on the day of the yellow fever booster vaccination. The sequence was collected from a man aged 30 to 39 who received the YFV17D yellow fever vaccine. CDR3 in amino acids: CAAQTLRSGMNEQFF. In nucleotides, the CDR3 is TGTGCCGCCCAAACCTTAAGGTCGGGTATGAATGAGCAGTTCTTC.